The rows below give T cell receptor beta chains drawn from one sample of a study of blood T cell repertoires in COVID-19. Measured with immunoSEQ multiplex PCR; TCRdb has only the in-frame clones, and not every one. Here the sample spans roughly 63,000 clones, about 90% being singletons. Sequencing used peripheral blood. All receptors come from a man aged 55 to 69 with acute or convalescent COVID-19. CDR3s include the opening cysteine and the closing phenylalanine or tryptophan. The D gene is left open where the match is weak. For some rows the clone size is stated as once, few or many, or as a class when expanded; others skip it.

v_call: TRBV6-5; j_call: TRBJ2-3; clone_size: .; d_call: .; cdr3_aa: CASSYSYTDTQYF; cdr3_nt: TGTGCCAGCAGTTACTCGTATACAGATACGCAGTATTTT
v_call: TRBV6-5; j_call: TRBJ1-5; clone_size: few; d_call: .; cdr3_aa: CASSYSNSHQPQHF; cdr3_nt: TGTGCCAGCAGTTACTCGAACAGTCATCAGCCCCAGCATTTT
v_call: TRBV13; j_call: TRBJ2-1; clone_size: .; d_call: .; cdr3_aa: CASSLRLTSSYNEQFF; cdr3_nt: TGTGCCAGCAGCCTCCGACTAACGAGCTCCTACAATGAGCAGTTCTTC
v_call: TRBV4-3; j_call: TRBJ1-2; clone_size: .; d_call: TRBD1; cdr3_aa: CASSPGTGGKGYTF; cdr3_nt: TGCGCCAGCAGCCCAGGGACAGGGGGTAAGGGCTACACCTTC
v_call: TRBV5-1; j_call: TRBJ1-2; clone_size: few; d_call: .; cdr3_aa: CASSAQGDYGYTF; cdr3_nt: TGCGCCAGCAGCGCACAGGGAGACTATGGCTACACCTTC
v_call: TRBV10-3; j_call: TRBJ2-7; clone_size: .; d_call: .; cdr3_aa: CAISEPGEQYF; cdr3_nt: TGTGCCATCAGTGAGCCCGGGGAGCAGTACTTC
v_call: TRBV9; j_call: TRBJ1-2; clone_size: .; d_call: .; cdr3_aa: CASTQSGESLYGYTF; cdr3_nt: TGTGCCAGCACCCAGTCCGGGGAATCCCTCTATGGCTACACCTTC
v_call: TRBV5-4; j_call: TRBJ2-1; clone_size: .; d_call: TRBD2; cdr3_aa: CASSLASGLYNEQFF; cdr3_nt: TGTGCCAGCAGCTTGGCTAGCGGGCTCTACAATGAGCAGTTCTTC
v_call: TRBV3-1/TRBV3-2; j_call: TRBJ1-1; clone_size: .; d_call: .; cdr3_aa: CASSPASGGTPEAFF; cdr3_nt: TGTGCCAGCAGCCCCGCCTCGGGGGGCACCCCTGAAGCTTTCTTT
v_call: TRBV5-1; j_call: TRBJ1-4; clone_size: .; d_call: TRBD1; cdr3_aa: CASSQDRIATNEKLFF; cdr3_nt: TGCGCCAGCAGCCAGGACAGGATAGCAACTAATGAAAAACTGTTTTTT
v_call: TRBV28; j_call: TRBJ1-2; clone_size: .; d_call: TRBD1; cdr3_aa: CASSFNTGGYGYTF; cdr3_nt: TGTGCCAGCAGTTTCAACACAGGGGGGTACGGCTACACCTTC
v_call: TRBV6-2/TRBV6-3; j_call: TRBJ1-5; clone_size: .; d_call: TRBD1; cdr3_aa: CASSPTGGFNQPQHF; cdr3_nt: TGTGCCAGCAGTCCGACAGGGGGGTTCAATCAGCCCCAGCATTTT
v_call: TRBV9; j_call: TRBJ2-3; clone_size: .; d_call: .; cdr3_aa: CASSLIEGTFWGDTQYF; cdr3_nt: TGTGCCAGCAGCTTAATTGAAGGGACATTTTGGGGGGATACGCAGTATTTT
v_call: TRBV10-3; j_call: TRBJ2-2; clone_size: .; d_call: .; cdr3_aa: CATADRAGANTGELFF; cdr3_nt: TGTGCCACTGCGGACAGAGCTGGTGCGAACACCGGGGAGCTGTTTTTT
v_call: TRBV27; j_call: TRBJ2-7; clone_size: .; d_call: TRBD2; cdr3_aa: CASSQAGGPYEQYF; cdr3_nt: TGTGCCAGCAGTCAAGCGGGAGGGCCATACGAGCAGTACTTC
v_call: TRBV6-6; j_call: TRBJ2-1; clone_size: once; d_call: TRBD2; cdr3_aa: CASSTISGNDEQFF; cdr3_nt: TGTGCCAGCAGTACCATAAGCGGGAACGATGAGCAGTTCTTC
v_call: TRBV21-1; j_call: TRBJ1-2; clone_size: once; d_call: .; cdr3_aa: CASSPKGGYGYTF; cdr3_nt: TGTGCCAGCTCCCCAAAGGGAGGGTATGGCTACACCTTC
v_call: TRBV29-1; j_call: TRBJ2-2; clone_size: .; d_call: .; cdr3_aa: CSGRRVPGELFF; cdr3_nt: TGCAGCGGGCGGCGTGTTCCCGGGGAGCTGTTTTTT
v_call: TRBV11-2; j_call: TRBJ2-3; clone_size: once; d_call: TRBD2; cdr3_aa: CASSFTLAGDGRDTQYF; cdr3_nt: TGTGCCAGCAGCTTCACACTAGCGGGAGATGGTAGAGATACGCAGTATTTT
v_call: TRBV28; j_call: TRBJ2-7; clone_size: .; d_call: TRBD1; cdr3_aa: CASRSTGQGTYEQYF; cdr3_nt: TGTGCCAGCAGATCCACGGGACAGGGAACCTACGAGCAGTACTTC
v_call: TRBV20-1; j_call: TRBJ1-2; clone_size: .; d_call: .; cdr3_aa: CSAWEGRGYTF; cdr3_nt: TGCAGTGCTTGGGAGGGTCGTGGCTACACCTTC
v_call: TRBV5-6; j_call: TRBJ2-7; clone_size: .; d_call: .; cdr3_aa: CASSLVLSYEQYF; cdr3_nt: TGTGCCAGCAGCTTGGTCCTCTCCTACGAGCAGTACTTC
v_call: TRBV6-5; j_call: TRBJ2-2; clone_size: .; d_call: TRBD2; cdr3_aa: CATSGGIRTGELFF; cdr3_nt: TGTGCCACCTCCGGGGGGATCCGCACCGGGGAGCTGTTTTTT
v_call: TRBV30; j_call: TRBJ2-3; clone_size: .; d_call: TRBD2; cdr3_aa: CAYDREEVGDTQYF; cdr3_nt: TGTGCCTACGATCGGGAGGAGGTGGGAGATACGCAGTATTTT
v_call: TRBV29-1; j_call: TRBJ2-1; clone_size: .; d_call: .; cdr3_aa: CSVDPGATNEQFF; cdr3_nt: TGCAGCGTTGACCCAGGGGCTACTAATGAGCAGTTCTTC
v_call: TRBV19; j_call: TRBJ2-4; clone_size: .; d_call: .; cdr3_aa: CASSGGLALAKNIQYF; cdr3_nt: TGTGCCAGTTCAGGTGGGCTAGCTCTAGCCAAAAACATTCAGTACTTC
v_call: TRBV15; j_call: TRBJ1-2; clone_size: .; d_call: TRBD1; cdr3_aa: CATSGLSGGASGYTF; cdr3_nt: TGTGCCACCAGCGGATTATCAGGGGGCGCGTCCGGCTACACCTTC
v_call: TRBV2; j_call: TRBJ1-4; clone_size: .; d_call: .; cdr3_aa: CASSRLTANEKLFF; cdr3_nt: TGTGCCAGCAGTCGACTGACAGCTAATGAAAAACTGTTTTTT
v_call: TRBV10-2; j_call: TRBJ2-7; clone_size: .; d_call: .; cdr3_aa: CASSDGALSADGGEQYF; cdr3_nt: TGCGCCAGCAGTGATGGGGCCTTATCGGCCGACGGGGGAGAGCAGTACTTC
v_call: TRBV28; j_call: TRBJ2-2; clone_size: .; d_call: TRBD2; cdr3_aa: CASSLETRASGRSGELFF; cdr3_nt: TGTGCCAGCAGCCTAGAAACGAGGGCTAGCGGGAGATCCGGGGAGCTGTTTTTT
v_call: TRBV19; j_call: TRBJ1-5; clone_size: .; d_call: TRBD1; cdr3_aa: CAGRTGNQPQHF; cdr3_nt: TGTGCCGGACGGACAGGGAATCAGCCCCAGCATTTT
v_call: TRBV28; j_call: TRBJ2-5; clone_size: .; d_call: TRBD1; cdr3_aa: CASSPPGQGLSQYF; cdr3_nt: TGTGCCAGCAGTCCCCCGGGACAGGGTCTCTCCCAGTACTTC
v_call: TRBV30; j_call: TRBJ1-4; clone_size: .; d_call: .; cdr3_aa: CAWSFGRGNEKLFF; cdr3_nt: TGTGCCTGGAGTTTTGGGAGGGGAAATGAAAAACTGTTTTTT
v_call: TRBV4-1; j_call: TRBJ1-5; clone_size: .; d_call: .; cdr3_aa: CASSQKEWGVNQPQHF; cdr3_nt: TGCGCCAGCAGCCAAAAGGAATGGGGGGTCAATCAGCCCCAGCATTTT
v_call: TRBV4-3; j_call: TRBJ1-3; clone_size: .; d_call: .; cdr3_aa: CASSPIGGGTKANTIYF; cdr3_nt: TGCGCCAGCAGCCCGATCGGGGGGGGGACGAAGGCAAACACCATATATTTT
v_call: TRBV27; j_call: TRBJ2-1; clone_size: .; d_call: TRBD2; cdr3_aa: CASSLLAGEGEQFF; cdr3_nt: TGTGCCAGCAGTTTACTAGCGGGAGAGGGGGAGCAGTTCTTC
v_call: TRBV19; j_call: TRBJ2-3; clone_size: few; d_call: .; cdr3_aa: CASQLGGMNPSTDTQYF; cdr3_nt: TGTGCCAGCCAGCTGGGGGGAATGAATCCTAGCACAGATACGCAGTATTTT
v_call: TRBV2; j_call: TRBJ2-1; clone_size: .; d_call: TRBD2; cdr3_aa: CASSRASGYNEQFF; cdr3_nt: TGTGCCAGCAGCAGGGCTAGCGGCTACAATGAGCAGTTCTTC
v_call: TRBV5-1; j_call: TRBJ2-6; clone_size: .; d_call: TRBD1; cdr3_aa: CASSSRDRGPYSGANVLTF; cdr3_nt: TGCGCCAGCAGCTCCCGGGACAGGGGCCCTTACTCTGGGGCCAACGTCCTGACTTTC
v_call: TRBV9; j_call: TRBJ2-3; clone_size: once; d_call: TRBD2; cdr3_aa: CASSALGTSVLSQYF; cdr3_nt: TGTGCCAGCAGCGCCCTTGGGACTAGCGTCCTTTCGCAGTATTTT
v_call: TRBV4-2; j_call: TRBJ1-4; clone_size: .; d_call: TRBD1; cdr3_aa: CASSQLLQGANEKLFF; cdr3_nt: TGTGCCAGCAGCCAACTCTTACAGGGGGCTAATGAAAAACTGTTTTTT
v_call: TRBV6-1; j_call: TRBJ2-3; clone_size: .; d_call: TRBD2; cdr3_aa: CASSGLAGGPGADTQYF; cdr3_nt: TGTGCCAGCAGTGGACTAGCGGGAGGTCCTGGGGCAGATACGCAGTATTTT
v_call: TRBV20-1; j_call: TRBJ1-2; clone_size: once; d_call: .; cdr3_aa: CSANGNYGYTF; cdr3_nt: TGCAGTGCTAACGGGAACTATGGCTACACCTTC
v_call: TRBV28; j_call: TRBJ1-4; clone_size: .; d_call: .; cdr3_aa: CASSQGGEANEKLFF; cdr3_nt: TGTGCCAGCAGTCAAGGGGGGGAAGCTAATGAAAAACTGTTTTTT